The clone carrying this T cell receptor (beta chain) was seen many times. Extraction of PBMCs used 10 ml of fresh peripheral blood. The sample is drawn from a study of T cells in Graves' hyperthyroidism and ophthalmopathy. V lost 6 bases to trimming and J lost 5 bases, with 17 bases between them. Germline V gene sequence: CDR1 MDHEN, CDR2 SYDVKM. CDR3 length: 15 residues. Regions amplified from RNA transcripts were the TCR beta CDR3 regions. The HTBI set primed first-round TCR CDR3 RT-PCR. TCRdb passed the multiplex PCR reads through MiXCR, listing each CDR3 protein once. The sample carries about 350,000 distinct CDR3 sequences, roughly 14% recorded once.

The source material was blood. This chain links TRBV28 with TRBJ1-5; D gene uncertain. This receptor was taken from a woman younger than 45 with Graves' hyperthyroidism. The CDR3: CASRNALGDYQPQHF. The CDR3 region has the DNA TGTGCCAGCAGGAATGCCCTGGGAGATTATCAGCCCCAGCATTTT.